A single sample is the source of the 15 T cell receptor beta chains below, sequenced in a study of identical twins. One entry per CDR3 protein, called by TCRdb with MiXCR from the 5' RACE reads. The sample records about 240,000 distinct CDR3 sequences, roughly a tenth being singletons. Sequenced sample: memory T cells sorted from blood. The receptors derive from a man aged 45 to 65 in good health.

This clonotype came up many times. The rearrangement links TRBV5-1 to TRBJ2-1; D gene uncertain. Germline V lookup: CDR1 SGHRS, CDR2 YFSETQ. The CDR3 covers 15 residues. Trimming removed 0 bases at V and 1 base at J, with 8 bases between. DNA for the CDR3: TGCGCCAGCAGCTTGGTAGCTGATTCCTACAATGAGCAGTTCTTC. Protein sequence: CASSLVADSYNEQFF.

This clonotype was found a few times. The rearrangement uses TRBV29-1 and TRBJ1-6; TRBD1 might be the D (6 bases). This CDR3 is built from 13 residues. Germline CDR1 is SQVTM and CDR2 is ANQGSEA. Trimming pared 5 bases from V and 8 bases from J, leaving 13 bases between. The CDR3 DNA sequence: TGCAGCGTTTCCCAGGGGTTGGATTCACCCCTCCACTTT. Protein: CSVSQGLDSPLHF.

The V and J genes are TRBV7-9 and TRBJ1-4; D might be TRBD1 (6 bases). The V and J ends lost 5 bases and 8 bases respectively, with 12 bases between them. The CDR3 runs to 13 residues. Germline V gene data show CDR1 as SEHNR and CDR2 as FQNEAQ (reference sequence). In nucleotides, the CDR3 is TGTGCCAGCAGCCTCGACAGGTTGGAAAAACTGTTTTTT. Amino acid sequence: CASSLDRLEKLFF.

J is TRBJ2-2 and V is TRBV19; D may be TRBD2 (6 bases). The V gene's germline CDR1 is LNHDA and CDR2 SQIVND (reference sequence). CDR3 length: 16 amino acids. The V gene lost 3 bases and the J gene lost 1 base, with 12 bases spanning the gap. CDR3 amino acids: CASSMVRGENTGELFF. The CDR3 DNA is TGTGCCAGTAGTATGGTGCGGGGAGAGAACACCGGGGAGCTGTTTTTT.

This clonotype was seen ten or more times. At one end, the junction sequence differs from germline, possibly due to a read error. This sequence joins TRBV7-2 and TRBJ2-7; tentatively, D is TRBD2 (5 bases). CDR1 is SGHTA, CDR2 FQGNSA, per germline. The CDR3 runs 13 residues. For the CDR3, the DNA is TGTGCCAGCAGCCTAGCAGTCCCCTACGAGCAGTACTTC. Translation: CASSLAVPYEQYF.

This clonotype has a count of ten or more. J is TRBJ2-1 and V is TRBV5-1, with 13 positions matching TRBD2. CDR3 length: 16 residues. Germline lookup yields CDR1 SGHRS and CDR2 YFSETQ. V shed 2 bases, J shed 5 bases, and the junction held 4 bases outside the gene matches. The CDR3 is CASSLGLAGAHNEQFF. In nucleotides, the CDR3 is TGCGCCAGCAGCTTAGGACTAGCGGGAGCCCACAATGAGCAGTTCTTC.

This clonotype was counted between two and nine times. The chain has TRBV18 and TRBJ2-5, with D unclear. This CDR3 is built from 17 residues. CDR1 KGHSH and CDR2 LQKENI come from the germline V gene. Trimming removed 1 base at V and 0 bases at J, with 15 bases between. CDR3 coding DNA: TGTGCCAGCTCACCACGTAGGACCAGGCGGTACCAAGAGACCCAGTACTTC. Its protein product is CASSPRRTRRYQETQYF.

On this clonotype: A much larger clone sits a single nucleotide away, making a read error possible. This chain links TRBV6-2 or TRBV6-3 with TRBJ1-2; D is undetermined. The CDR3 totals 11 residues. CDR1 is MNHEY and CDR2 is SVGEGT in the germline V gene. Here the CDR3 reads CPSSHTYGYTF. For the CDR3, the DNA is TGTCCCAGCAGTCACACCTATGGCTACACCTTC.

This sequence joins TRBV20-1 and TRBJ1-2, with D hard to call. V was cut by 6 bases and J by 7 bases, with 21 bases left in between. Germline V gene data show CDR1 as DFQATT and CDR2 as SNEGSKA (reference sequence). The CDR3 is made up of 14 amino acids. The CDR3 nucleotides read TGCAGTGCCCCCAAGGAGCACCGAACCCCTGGCTACACCTTC. It is translated as CSAPKEHRTPGYTF.

This sequence joins TRBV3-1 and TRBJ2-3; the D is unclear. Germline values: CDR1 LGHDT, CDR2 YNNKEL (reference sequence). The CDR3 has 12 residues. The V end was cut by 1 base, the J end by 4 bases, with 3 bases between. The CDR3 spells CASSQASDTQYF. The CDR3 DNA is TGTGCCAGCAGCCAAGCGTCAGATACGCAGTATTTT.

To note about this clonotype: A much larger clone differs from this one at a single base, so this may be a read error. The rearrangement links TRBV10-2 to TRBJ2-7, with 9 bases aligning to TRBD1. Germline CDR1 and CDR2: WSHSY and SAAADI. There are 15 residues in the CDR3. V was pared by 2 bases and J by 5 bases, with 7 bases of the junction left unmatched. CDR3 bases: TGCGCCAGCAGTGAGCGGGGACAGGGAACCCACGAGCAGTACTTC. Translated: CASSERGQGTHEQYF.

In this sample, this clonotype turned up a few times. This chain uses TRBV7-8 with TRBJ2-7; perhaps TRBD2 as D (5 bases). Germline assignment: CDR1 SGHVS and CDR2 FQNEAQ. The length of the CDR3 is 13 residues. V lost 5 bases and J lost 3, with 11 bases in between. The CDR3 sequence is CASSPPGSYEQYF. DNA for the CDR3: TGTGCCAGCAGCCCGCCGGGAAGCTACGAGCAGTACTTC.

The chain is built from TRBV7-6 and TRBJ1-6; 7 nucleotides line up with TRBD1. V was clipped by 5 bases and J by 4 bases; unmatched bases: 5. In germline, CDR1 is SGHVS, CDR2 FNYEAQ. CDR3 length: 15 residues. This chain's CDR3 is CASSGRDSYNSPLHF. Written as DNA, the CDR3 is TGTGCCAGCAGCGGCCGGGACAGTTATAATTCACCCCTCCACTTT.

This clonotype was seen only a few times. This rearrangement joins TRBV7-9 to TRBJ1-1; no firm D call. The ends were cut back, 5 bases at V and 5 bases at J, with 9 bases in the middle. Looked up from germline, CDR1 is SEHNR and CDR2 is FQNEAQ (reference sequence). The CDR3 spans 12 residues. CDR3 in DNA: TGTGCCAGCAGCATGGGAGAGACTGAAGCTTTCTTT. Translating gives CASSMGETEAFF.

V gene TRBV12-3 or TRBV12-4 combines with J gene TRBJ2-1, with 7 bases matching TRBD2. V gave up 3 bases and J gave up 8 bases; unmatched junction bases: 4. This CDR3 has 13 amino acids. The CDR3 coding sequence is TGTGCCAGCAGTTTTGCCCGGGGGGATGAGCAGTTCTTC. Amino acids: CASSFARGDEQFF.